The present T cell receptor beta chain was sequenced within a study of regulatory T cells in long-lasting Graves disease. Through Arm-PCR of CDR3 regions and iRepertoire HTBI primers, TCR beta libraries were built. Each CDR3 protein gets one entry after TCRdb re-called the multiplex PCR reads with MiXCR. Here the sample spans about 620,000 distinct CDR3 sequences, about 15% being singletons. As concerns this clonotype: Its antigen is still unknown.

The time point here: newly diagnosed GD, antithyroid drugs for less than 3 months. RNA from PBMCs was the source of the TCR library. Per germline, CDR1 DFQATT and CDR2 SNEGSKA (reference sequence). Between the trimmed V and J ends, which lost 6 bases and 5 bases, there was a span of 20 bases. The CDR3 sequence is 14 residues long. Study-level points and caveats: Persistent Graves' patients showed less TCR diversity than newly diagnosed ones.

The same specimen was also included in a second study, on T cells in Graves' hyperthyroidism and ophthalmopathy. From that paper: HTBI primers were the set used in a first-round RT-PCR of the TCR CDR3.

This sequence originates from a woman aged 30 to 39 with Graves disease. The material sequenced was peripheral blood mononuclear cells (PBMCs), taken at new diagnosis, from a patient treated with antithyroid drugs. The rearrangement links TRBV20-1 to TRBJ2-7; a possible D gene is TRBD2 (6 bases). The CDR3 region has the DNA TGCAGTGCCCCCCGGACGGGAGTGGGGGACGAGCAGTACTTC. Amino acids: CSAPRTGVGDEQYF.